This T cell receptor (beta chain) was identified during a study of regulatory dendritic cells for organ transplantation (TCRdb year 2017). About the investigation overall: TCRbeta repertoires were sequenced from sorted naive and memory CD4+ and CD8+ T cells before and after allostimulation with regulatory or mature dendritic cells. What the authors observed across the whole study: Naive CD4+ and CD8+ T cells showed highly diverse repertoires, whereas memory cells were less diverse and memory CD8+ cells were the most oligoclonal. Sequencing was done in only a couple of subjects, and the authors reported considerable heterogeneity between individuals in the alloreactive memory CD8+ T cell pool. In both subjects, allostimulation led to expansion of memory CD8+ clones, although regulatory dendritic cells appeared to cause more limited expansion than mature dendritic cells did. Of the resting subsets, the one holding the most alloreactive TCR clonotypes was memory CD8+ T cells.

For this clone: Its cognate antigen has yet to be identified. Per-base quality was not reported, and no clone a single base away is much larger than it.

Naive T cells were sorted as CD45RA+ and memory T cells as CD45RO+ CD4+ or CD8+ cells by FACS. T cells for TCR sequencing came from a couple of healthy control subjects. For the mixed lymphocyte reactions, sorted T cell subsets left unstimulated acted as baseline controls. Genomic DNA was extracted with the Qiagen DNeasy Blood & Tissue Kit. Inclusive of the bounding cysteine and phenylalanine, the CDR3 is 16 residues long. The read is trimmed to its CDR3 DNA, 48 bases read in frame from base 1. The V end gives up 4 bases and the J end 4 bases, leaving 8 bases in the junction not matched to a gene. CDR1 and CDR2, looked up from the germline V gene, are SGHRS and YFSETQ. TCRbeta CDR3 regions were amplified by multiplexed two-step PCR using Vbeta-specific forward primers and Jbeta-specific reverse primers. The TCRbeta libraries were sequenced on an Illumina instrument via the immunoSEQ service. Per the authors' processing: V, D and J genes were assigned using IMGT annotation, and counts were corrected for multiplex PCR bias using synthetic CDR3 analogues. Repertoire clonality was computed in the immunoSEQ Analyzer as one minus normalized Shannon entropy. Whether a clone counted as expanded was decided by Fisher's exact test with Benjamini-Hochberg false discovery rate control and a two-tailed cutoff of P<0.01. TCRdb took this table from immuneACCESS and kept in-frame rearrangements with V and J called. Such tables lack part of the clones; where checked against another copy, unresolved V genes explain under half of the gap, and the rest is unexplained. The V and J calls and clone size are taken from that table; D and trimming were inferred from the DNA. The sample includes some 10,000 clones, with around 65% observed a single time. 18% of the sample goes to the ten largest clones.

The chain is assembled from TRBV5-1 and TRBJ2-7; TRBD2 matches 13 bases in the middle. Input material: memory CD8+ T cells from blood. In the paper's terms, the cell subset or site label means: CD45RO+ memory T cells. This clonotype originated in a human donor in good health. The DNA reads TGCGCCAGCAGCCACGGGACTAGCGGGATACCTTACGAGCAGTACTTC. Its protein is CASSHGTSGIPYEQYF.